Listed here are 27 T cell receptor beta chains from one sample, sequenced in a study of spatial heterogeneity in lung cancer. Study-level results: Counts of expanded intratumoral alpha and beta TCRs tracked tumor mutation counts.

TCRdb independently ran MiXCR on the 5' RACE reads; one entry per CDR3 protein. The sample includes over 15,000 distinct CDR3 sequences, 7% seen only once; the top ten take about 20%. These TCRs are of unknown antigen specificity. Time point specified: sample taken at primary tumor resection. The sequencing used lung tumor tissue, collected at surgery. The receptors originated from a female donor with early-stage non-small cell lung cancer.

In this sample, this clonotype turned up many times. CDR3 protein: CSALSQAGGSYNEQFF. The CDR3 nucleotides read TGCAGTGCCCTGAGCCAAGCGGGAGGGTCCTACAATGAGCAGTTCTTC. The gene calls are TRBV20-1 and TRBJ2-1; 10 positions agree with TRBD2. This CDR3 has 16 amino acids. Germline V gene sequence: CDR1 DFQATT, CDR2 SNEGSKA (reference sequence). Trimming removed 6 bases from V and 1 base from J; junction bases left unmatched: 9.

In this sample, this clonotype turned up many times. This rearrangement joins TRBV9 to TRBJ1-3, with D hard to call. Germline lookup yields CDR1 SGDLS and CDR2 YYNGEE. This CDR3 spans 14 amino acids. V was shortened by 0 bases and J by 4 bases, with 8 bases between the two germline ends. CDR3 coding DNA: TGTGCCAGCAGCGTAGCGGCCCAGGGAAACACCATATATTTT. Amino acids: CASSVAAQGNTIYF.

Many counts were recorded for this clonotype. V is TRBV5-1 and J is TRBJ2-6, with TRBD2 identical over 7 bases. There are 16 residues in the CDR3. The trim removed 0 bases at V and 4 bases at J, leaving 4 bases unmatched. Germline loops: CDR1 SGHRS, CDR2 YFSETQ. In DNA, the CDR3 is TGCGCCAGCAGCTTGGTCGCGGGGGAAGGGGCCAACGTCCTGACTTTC. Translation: CASSLVAGEGANVLTF. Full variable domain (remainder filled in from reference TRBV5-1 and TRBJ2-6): KAGVTQTPRYLIKTRGQQVTLSCSPISGHRSVSWYQQTPGQGLQFLFEYFSETQRNKGNFPGRFSGRQFSNSRSEMNVSTLELGDSALYLCASSLVAGEGANVLTFGAGSRLTVL.

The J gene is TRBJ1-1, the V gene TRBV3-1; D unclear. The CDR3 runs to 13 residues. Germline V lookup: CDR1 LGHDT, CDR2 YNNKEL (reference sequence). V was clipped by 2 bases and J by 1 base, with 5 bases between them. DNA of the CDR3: TGTGCCAGCAGCCAACCGGGGAACACTGAAGCTTTCTTT. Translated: CASSQPGNTEAFF.

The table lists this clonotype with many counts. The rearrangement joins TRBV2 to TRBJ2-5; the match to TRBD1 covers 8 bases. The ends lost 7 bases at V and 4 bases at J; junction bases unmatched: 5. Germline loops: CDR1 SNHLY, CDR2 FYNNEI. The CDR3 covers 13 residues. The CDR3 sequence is CASMGQGAETQYF. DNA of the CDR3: TGTGCCAGCATGGGGCAGGGGGCAGAGACCCAGTACTTC. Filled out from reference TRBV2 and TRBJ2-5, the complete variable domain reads EPEVTQTPSHQVTQMGQEVILRCVPISNHLYFYWYRQILGQKVEFLVSFYNNEISEKSEIFDDQFSVERPDGSNFTLKIRSTKLEDSAMYFCASMGQGAETQYFGPGTRLLVL.

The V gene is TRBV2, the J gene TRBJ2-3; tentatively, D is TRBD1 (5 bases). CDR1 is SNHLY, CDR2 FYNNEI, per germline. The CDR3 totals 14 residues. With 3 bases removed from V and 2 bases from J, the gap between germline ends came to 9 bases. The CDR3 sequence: CASSDKGATDTQYF. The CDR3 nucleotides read TGTGCCAGCAGTGATAAAGGGGCCACAGATACGCAGTATTTT.

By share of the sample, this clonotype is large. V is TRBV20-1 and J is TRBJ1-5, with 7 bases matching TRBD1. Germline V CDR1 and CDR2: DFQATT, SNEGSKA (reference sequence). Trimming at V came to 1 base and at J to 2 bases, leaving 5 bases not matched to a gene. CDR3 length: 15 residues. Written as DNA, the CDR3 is TGCAGTGCTAGAGGAGCAGGGGGTGGCAATCAGCCCCAGCATTTT. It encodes CSARGAGGGNQPQHF.

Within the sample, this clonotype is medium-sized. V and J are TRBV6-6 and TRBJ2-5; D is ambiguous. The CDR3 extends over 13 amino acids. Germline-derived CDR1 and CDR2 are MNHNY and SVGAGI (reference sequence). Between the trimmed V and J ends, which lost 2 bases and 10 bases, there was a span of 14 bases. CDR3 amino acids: CASSYDPFGDQYF. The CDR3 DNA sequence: TGTGCCAGCAGTTACGACCCTTTTGGGGACCAGTACTTC.

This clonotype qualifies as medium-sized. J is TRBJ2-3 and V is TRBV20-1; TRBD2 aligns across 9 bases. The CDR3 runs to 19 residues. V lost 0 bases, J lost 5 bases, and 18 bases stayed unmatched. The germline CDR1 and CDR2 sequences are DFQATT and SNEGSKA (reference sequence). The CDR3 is CSARDRASGLASTGDTQYF. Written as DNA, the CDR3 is TGCAGTGCTAGAGATAGGGCGTCGGGACTAGCCTCAACCGGAGATACGCAGTATTTT.

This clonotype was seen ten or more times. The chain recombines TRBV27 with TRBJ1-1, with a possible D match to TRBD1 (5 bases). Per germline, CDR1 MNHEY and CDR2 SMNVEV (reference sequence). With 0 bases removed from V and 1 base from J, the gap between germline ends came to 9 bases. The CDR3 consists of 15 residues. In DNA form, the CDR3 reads TGTGCCAGCAGTTTATCCAGGGCAGGGAACACTGAAGCTTTCTTT. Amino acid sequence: CASSLSRAGNTEAFF.

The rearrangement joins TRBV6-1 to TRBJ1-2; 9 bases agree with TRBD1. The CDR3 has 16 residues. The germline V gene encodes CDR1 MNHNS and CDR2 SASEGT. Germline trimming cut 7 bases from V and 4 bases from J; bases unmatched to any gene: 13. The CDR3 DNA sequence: TGTGCCAGCATCCGCCGCCCGGGACAGGGAACCTATGGCTACACCTTC. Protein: CASIRRPGQGTYGYTF.

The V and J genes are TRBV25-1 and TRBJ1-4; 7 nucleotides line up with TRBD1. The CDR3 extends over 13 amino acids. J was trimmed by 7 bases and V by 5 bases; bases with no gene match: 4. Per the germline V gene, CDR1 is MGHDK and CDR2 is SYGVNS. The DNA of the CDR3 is TGTGCCAGCAGTACAGGGGAGGGTGAAAAACTGTTTTTT. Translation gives CASSTGEGEKLFF.

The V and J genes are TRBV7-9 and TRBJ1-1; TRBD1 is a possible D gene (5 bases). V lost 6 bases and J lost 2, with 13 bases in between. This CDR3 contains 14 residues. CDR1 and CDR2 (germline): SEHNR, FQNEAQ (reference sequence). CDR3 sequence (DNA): TGTGCCAGCAGTTTACCCGGGGCCAACACTGAAGCTTTCTTT. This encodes CASSLPGANTEAFF. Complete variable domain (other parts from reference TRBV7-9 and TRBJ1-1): DTGVSQNPRHKITKRGQNVTFRCDPISEHNRLYWYRQTLGQGPEFLTYFQNEAQLEKSRLLSDRFSAERPKGSFSTLEIQRTEQGDSAMYLCASSLPGANTEAFFGQGTRLTVV.

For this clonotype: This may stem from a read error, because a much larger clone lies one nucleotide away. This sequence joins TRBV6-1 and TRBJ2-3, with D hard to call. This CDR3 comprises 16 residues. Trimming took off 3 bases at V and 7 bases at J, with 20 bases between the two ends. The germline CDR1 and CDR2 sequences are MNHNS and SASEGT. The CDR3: CASSEGAPNRAHTQYF. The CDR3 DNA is TGTGCCAGCAGTGAGGGCGCGCCCAACCGGGCACATACGCAGTATTTT.

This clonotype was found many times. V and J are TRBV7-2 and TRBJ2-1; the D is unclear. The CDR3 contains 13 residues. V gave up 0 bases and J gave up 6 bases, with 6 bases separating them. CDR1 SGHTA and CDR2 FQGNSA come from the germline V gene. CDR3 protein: CASSLAISNEQFF. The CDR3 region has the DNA TGTGCCAGCAGCTTAGCGATAAGCAATGAGCAGTTCTTC.

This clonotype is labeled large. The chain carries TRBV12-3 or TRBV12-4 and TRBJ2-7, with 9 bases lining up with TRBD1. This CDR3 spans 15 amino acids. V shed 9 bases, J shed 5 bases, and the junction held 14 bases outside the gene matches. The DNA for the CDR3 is TGTGCCAGTCAGTTGAGGACAGGGGCCATCGACGAGCAGTACTTC. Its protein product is CASQLRTGAIDEQYF.

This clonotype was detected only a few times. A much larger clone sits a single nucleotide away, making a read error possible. The CDR3 loop reads CASSYTGGTEALF. The CDR3 DNA reads as TGTGCCAGCAGCTATACAGGGGGTACTGAAGCTTTATTT. This rearrangement joins TRBV2 to TRBJ1-1, with TRBD1 matching over 8 bases. Germline loops: CDR1 SNHLY, CDR2 FYNNEI. The CDR3 runs 13 residues.

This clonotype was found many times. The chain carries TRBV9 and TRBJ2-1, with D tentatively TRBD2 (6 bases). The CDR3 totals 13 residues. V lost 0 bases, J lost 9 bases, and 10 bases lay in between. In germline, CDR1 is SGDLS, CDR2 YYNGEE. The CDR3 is CASSVVAGSEQFF. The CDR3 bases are TGTGCCAGCAGCGTAGTGGCCGGGAGTGAGCAGTTCTTC.

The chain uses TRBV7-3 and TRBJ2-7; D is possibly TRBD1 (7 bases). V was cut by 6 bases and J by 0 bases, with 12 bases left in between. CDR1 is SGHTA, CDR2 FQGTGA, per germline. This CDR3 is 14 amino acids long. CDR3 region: CASRQGRGSYEQYF. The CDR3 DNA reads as TGTGCCAGCAGACAGGGGCGGGGCTCCTACGAGCAGTACTTC.

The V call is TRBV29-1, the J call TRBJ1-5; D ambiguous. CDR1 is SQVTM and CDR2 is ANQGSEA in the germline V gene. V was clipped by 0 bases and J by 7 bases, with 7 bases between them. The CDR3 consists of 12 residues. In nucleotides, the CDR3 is TGCAGCGTTGAAGAGGCGGGCCAGCCCCAGCATTTT. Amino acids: CSVEEAGQPQHF. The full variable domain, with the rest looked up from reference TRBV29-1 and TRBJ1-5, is SAVISQKPSRDICQRGTSLTIQCQVDSQVTMMFWYRQQPGQSLTLIATANQGSEATYESGFVIDKFPISRPNLTFSTLTVSNMSPEDSSIYLCSVEEAGQPQHFGDGTRLSIL.

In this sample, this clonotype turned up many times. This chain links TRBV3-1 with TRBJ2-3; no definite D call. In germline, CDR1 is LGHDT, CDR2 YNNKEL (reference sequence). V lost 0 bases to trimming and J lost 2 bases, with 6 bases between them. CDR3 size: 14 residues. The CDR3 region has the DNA TGTGCCAGCAGCCAAGACCCTTTCACAGATACGCAGTATTTT. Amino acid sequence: CASSQDPFTDTQYF.

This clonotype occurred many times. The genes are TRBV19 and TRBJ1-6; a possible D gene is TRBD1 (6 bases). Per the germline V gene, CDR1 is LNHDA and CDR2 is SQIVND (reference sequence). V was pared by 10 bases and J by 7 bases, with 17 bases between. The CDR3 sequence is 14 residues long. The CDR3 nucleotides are TGTGCCACCGCGAGGGGGGAGGAGAATTCACCCCTCCACTTT. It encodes CATARGEENSPLHF.

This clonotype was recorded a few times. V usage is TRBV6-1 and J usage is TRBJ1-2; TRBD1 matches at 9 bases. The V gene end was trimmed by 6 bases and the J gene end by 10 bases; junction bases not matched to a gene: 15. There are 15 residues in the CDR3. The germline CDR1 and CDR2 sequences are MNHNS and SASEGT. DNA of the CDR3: TGTGCCAGCAGCTTCAGTCCCGGGACAGGGACACCCTACACCTTC. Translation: CASSFSPGTGTPYTF.

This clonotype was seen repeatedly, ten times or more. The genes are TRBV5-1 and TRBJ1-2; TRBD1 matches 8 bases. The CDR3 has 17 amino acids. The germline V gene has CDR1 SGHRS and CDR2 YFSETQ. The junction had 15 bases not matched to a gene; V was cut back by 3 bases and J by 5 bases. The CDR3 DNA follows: TGCGCCAGCAGCTCCAGGGGGCGCGGACCCGACCTTTATGGCTACACCTTC. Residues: CASSSRGRGPDLYGYTF.

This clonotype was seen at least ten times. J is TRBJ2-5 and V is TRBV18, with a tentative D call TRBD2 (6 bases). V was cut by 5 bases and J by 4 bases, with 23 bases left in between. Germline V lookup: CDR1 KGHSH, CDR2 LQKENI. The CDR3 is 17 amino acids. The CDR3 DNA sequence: TGTGCCAGCTCAACAAACCCTGGTCCAGGGAGGCGAGAGACCCAGTACTTC. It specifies CASSTNPGPGRRETQYF.

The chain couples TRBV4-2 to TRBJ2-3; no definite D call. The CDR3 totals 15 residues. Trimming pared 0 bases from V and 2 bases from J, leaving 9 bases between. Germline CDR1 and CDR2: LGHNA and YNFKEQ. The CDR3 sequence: CASSQEEDATDTQYF. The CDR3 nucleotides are TGTGCCAGCAGCCAAGAAGAGGACGCCACAGATACGCAGTATTTT.

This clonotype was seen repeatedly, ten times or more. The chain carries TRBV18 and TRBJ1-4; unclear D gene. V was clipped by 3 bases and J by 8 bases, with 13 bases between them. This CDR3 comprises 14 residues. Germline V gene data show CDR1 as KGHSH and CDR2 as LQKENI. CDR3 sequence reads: CASSPAGVGEKLFF. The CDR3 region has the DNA TGTGCCAGCTCACCCGCCGGGGTGGGAGAAAAACTGTTTTTT.